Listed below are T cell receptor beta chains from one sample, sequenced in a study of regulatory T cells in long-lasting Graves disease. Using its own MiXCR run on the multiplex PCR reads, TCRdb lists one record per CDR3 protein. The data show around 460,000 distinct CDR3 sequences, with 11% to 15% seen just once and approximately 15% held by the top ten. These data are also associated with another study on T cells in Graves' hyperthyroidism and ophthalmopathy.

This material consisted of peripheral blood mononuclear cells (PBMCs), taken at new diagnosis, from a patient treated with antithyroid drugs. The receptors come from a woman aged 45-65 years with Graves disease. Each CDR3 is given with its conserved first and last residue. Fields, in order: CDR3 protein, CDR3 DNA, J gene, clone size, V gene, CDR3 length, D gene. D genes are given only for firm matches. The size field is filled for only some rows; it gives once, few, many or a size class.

cdr3_aa: CSALEWERRHYGANVLTF; cdr3_nt: TGCAGTGCTCTGGAGTGGGAGAGGAGACACTATGGGGCCAACGTCCTGACTTTC; j_call: TRBJ2-6; clone_size: -; v_call: TRBV20-1; cdr3_length: 18; d_call: -
cdr3_aa: CASSYIPGPTTYEQYF; cdr3_nt: TGTGCCAGCAGTTACATTCCGGGACCTACAACCTACGAGCAGTACTTC; j_call: TRBJ2-7; clone_size: many; v_call: TRBV28; cdr3_length: 16; d_call: -
cdr3_aa: CASRRLAGIAEQFF; cdr3_nt: TGTGCCAGCAGACGACTAGCGGGAATTGCTGAGCAGTTCTTC; j_call: TRBJ2-1; clone_size: many; v_call: TRBV2; cdr3_length: 14; d_call: TRBD2
cdr3_aa: CASSLGLAGYTGELFF; cdr3_nt: TGTGCCAGCAGCTTGGGACTAGCGGGCTACACCGGGGAGCTGTTTTTT; j_call: TRBJ2-2; clone_size: many; v_call: TRBV7-8; cdr3_length: 16; d_call: TRBD2
cdr3_aa: CASSLSGRSYGYTF; cdr3_nt: TGTGCCAGCAGTCTCTCAGGACGGAGCTATGGCTACACCTTC; j_call: TRBJ1-2; clone_size: many; v_call: TRBV6-1; cdr3_length: 14; d_call: -
cdr3_aa: CASSFGHLDGTNEKLFF; cdr3_nt: TGTGCCAGCAGTTTCGGTCATCTGGACGGAACTAATGAAAAACTGTTTTTT; j_call: TRBJ1-4; clone_size: many; v_call: TRBV12-3/TRBV12-4; cdr3_length: 17; d_call: -
cdr3_aa: CASSSRGLEEAFF; cdr3_nt: TGTGCCAGCAGTTCGCGGGGGTTGGAGGAAGCTTTCTTT; j_call: TRBJ1-1; clone_size: -; v_call: TRBV13; cdr3_length: 13; d_call: -
cdr3_aa: CASSLAGRRTSFYEQFF; cdr3_nt: TGTGCCAGCAGCTTAGCGGGGAGAAGGACTAGCTTCTATGAGCAGTTCTTC; j_call: TRBJ2-1; clone_size: few; v_call: TRBV7-6; cdr3_length: 17; d_call: TRBD2
cdr3_aa: CASSFLDRGWQPQHF; cdr3_nt: TGTGCCAGCAGTTTCCTCGACAGGGGGTGGCAGCCCCAGCATTTT; j_call: TRBJ1-5; clone_size: many; v_call: TRBV28; cdr3_length: 15; d_call: TRBD1
cdr3_aa: CASSRPRDTSTDTQYF; cdr3_nt: TGTGCCAGCAGCAGACCCCGGGACACTAGCACAGATACGCAGTATTTT; j_call: TRBJ2-3; clone_size: -; v_call: TRBV9; cdr3_length: 16; d_call: -
cdr3_aa: CASSTTLQWGRDSNRDEQYF; cdr3_nt: TGTGCCAGTAGTACCACCCTCCAGTGGGGCCGGGACAGCAATAGGGACGAGCAGTACTTC; j_call: TRBJ2-7; clone_size: many; v_call: TRBV19; cdr3_length: 20; d_call: TRBD1
cdr3_aa: CSSKNPGGGSDTGELFF; cdr3_nt: TGCAGTTCAAAGAATCCAGGGGGCGGATCGGACACCGGGGAGCTGTTTTTT; j_call: TRBJ2-2; clone_size: -; v_call: TRBV20-1; cdr3_length: 17; d_call: TRBD1
cdr3_aa: CASSSWDRLRTEAFF; cdr3_nt: TGTGCCAGCAGTTCCTGGGACAGGCTTAGGACTGAAGCTTTCTTT; j_call: TRBJ1-1; clone_size: many; v_call: TRBV6-5; cdr3_length: 15; d_call: TRBD1
cdr3_aa: CTSSQRSGRASYEQYF; cdr3_nt: TGCACCAGCAGCCAACGAAGCGGGAGGGCCTCCTACGAGCAGTACTTC; j_call: TRBJ2-7; clone_size: -; v_call: TRBV4-1; cdr3_length: 16; d_call: TRBD2
cdr3_aa: CASSLTGLAGYEQYF; cdr3_nt: TGTGCCAGCAGCTTAACGGGACTAGCGGGCTACGAGCAGTACTTC; j_call: TRBJ2-7; clone_size: -; v_call: TRBV7-3; cdr3_length: 15; d_call: TRBD2